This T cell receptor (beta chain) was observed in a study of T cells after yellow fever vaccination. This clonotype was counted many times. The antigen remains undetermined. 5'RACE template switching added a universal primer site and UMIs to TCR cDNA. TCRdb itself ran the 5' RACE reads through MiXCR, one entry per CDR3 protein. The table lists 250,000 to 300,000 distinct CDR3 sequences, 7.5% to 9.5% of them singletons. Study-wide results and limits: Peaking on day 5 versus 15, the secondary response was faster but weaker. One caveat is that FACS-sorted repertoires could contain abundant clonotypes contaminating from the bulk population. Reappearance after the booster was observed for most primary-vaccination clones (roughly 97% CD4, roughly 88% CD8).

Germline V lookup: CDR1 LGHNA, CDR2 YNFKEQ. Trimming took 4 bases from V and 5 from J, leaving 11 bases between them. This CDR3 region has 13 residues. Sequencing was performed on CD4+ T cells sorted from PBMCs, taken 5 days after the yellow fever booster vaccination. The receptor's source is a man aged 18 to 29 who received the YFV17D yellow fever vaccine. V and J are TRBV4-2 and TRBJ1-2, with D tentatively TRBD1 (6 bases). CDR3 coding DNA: TGTGCCAGCAGCCCGCCGGGGGCGTATGGCTACACCTTC. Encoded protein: CASSPPGAYGYTF.